A selection of T cell receptor beta chains follows, all from one sample in a study of regulatory T cells in long-lasting Graves disease. TCRdb ran MiXCR on the multiplex PCR reads and lists one entry per CDR3 protein. The table records fewer than 550,000 distinct CDR3 sequences, about a sixth of them present only once. The same data also contributed to another study, on T cells in Graves' hyperthyroidism and ophthalmopathy.

This specimen consisted of peripheral blood mononuclear cells (PBMCs), obtained at new diagnosis, from a patient treated with antithyroid drugs. The receptors were gathered from a woman under 30 with Graves disease. Both conserved end residues are part of each CDR3. Each record gives: J gene, D gene, clone size, V gene, CDR3 protein, CDR3 DNA. The D gene is left open where the match is weak. Some rows have no size entry. The others give once, few or many, or a class for an expanded clone.

j_gene: TRBJ1-4
d_gene: -
abundance: -
v_gene: TRBV9
CDR3aa: CASSVGSGTNEKLFF
CDR3nt: TGTGCCAGCAGCGTAGGATCGGGGACTAATGAAAAACTGTTTTTT

j_gene: TRBJ2-1
d_gene: TRBD2
abundance: many
v_gene: TRBV12-3/TRBV12-4
CDR3aa: CASSFGGGSGNEQFF
CDR3nt: TGTGCCAGCAGTTTCGGTGGCGGGAGTGGTAATGAGCAGTTCTTC

j_gene: TRBJ2-3
d_gene: TRBD2
abundance: few
v_gene: TRBV20-1
CDR3aa: CSARDPGLAGTDTQYF
CDR3nt: TGCAGTGCTAGAGACCCTGGACTAGCGGGCACAGATACGCAGTATTTT

j_gene: TRBJ2-7
d_gene: -
abundance: many
v_gene: TRBV28
CDR3aa: CASSRLPHSYEQYF
CDR3nt: TGTGCCAGCAGTCGACTACCCCACAGCTACGAGCAGTACTTC

j_gene: TRBJ2-1
d_gene: TRBD1
abundance: -
v_gene: TRBV18
CDR3aa: CASSWTGGVFSSYNEQFF
CDR3nt: TGTGCCAGCTCCTGGACAGGGGGCGTTTTTAGCTCCTACAATGAGCAGTTCTTC

j_gene: TRBJ2-1
d_gene: TRBD2
abundance: many
v_gene: TRBV7-2
CDR3aa: CASSLAGTSGKIVFF
CDR3nt: TGTGCCAGCAGCTTAGCCGGGACTAGCGGGAAGATTGTGTTCTTC

j_gene: TRBJ1-1
d_gene: -
abundance: many
v_gene: TRBV11-2
CDR3aa: CASSFSFVQGWKNTEAFF
CDR3nt: TGTGCCAGCAGCTTTAGTTTTGTGCAGGGGTGGAAGAACACTGAAGCTTTCTTT

j_gene: TRBJ1-1
d_gene: -
abundance: many
v_gene: TRBV5-4
CDR3aa: CASSLWGLGTEAFF
CDR3nt: TGTGCCAGCAGCTTATGGGGGCTCGGCACTGAAGCTTTCTTT

j_gene: TRBJ2-1
d_gene: TRBD1
abundance: few
v_gene: TRBV4-1
CDR3aa: CASSQDPGQGISYNEQFF
CDR3nt: TGCGCCAGCAGCCAAGATCCGGGACAGGGTATTTCCTACAATGAGCAGTTCTTC

j_gene: TRBJ2-7
d_gene: TRBD2
abundance: -
v_gene: TRBV28
CDR3aa: CASRPSGRGGYEQYF
CDR3nt: TGTGCCAGCAGACCTAGCGGGAGAGGTGGCTACGAGCAGTACTTC